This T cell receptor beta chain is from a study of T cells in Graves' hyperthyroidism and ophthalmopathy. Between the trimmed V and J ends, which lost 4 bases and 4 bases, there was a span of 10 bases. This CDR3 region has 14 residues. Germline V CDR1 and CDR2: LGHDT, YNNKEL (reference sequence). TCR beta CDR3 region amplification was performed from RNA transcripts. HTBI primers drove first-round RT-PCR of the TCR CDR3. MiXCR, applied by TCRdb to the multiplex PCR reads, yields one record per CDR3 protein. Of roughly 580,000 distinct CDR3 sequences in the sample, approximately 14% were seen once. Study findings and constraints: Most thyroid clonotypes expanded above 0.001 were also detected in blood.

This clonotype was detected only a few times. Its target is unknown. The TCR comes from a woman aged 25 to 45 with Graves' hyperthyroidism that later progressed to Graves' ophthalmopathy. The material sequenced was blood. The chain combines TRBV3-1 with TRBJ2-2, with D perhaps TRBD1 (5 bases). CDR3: CASSLRETTGELFF. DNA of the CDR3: TGTGCCAGCAGCCTCAGGGAAACCACCGGGGAGCTGTTTTTT.